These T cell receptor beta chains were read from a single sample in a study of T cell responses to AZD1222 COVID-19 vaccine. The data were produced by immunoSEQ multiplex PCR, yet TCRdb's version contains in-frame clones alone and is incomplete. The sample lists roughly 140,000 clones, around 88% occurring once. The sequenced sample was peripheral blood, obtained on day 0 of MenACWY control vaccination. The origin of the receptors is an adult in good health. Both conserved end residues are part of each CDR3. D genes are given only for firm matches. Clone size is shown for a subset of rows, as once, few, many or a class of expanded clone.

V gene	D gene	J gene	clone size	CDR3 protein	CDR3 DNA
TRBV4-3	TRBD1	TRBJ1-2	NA	CASSQDDRGAYGYTF	TGCGCCAGCAGCCAGGACGACAGGGGTGCCTATGGCTACACCTTC
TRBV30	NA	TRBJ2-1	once	CAWSARGLSSYNEQFF	TGTGCCTGGAGTGCCAGGGGCCTCAGCTCCTACAATGAGCAGTTCTTC
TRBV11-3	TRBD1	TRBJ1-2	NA	CASSVGTVGNYGYTF	TGTGCCAGCAGCGTCGGGACAGTGGGTAACTATGGCTACACCTTC
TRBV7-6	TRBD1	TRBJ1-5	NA	CASSYGTGNQPQHF	TGTGCCAGCAGCTACGGGACAGGAAATCAGCCCCAGCATTTT
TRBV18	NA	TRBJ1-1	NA	CASSPPVGEPEAFF	TGTGCCAGCTCACCACCGGTGGGCGAACCTGAAGCTTTCTTT
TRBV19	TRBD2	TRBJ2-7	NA	CASSTGLAGSYEQYF	TGTGCCAGTAGTACCGGGCTAGCGGGATCCTACGAGCAGTACTTC
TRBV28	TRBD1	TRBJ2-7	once	CASSRPGQGIGYEQYF	TGTGCCAGCAGCCGACCGGGACAGGGAATAGGGTACGAGCAGTACTTC
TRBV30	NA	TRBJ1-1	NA	CAWTGVNTEAFF	TGTGCCTGGACGGGGGTGAACACTGAAGCTTTCTTT
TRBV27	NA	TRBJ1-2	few	CASTSFWGADYGYTF	TGTGCCAGCACTTCGTTTTGGGGGGCTGACTATGGCTACACCTTC
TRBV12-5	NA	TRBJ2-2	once	CASGLLVTDAMQELFF	TGTGCTAGTGGCCTGTTGGTGACGGACGCTATGCAAGAGCTGTTTTTT
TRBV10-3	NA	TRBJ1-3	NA	CAPGVSGNTIYF	TGTGCCCCGGGGGTCTCTGGAAACACCATATATTTT
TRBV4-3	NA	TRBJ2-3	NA	CASSQDLTDTQYF	TGCGCCAGCAGCCAAGATCTCACAGATACGCAGTATTTT
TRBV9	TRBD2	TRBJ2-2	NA	CASSVGVLAGAGELFF	TGTGCCAGCAGCGTAGGCGTATTAGCGGGAGCCGGGGAGCTGTTTTTT
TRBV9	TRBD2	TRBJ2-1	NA	CASSVETSGRGSNEQFF	TGTGCCAGCAGCGTAGAGACTAGCGGGAGGGGTAGCAATGAGCAGTTCTTC
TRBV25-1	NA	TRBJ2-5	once	CASSELPGRGETQYF	TGTGCCAGCAGTGAATTACCGGGGCGTGGGGAGACCCAGTACTTC
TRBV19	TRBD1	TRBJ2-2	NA	CASSWDRVTGELFF	TGTGCCAGTAGTTGGGACAGGGTGACCGGGGAGCTGTTTTTT
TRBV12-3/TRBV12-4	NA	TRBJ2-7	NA	CASSLTRRYEQYF	TGTGCCAGCAGTTTGACCCGAAGGTACGAGCAGTACTTC
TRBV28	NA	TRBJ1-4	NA	CASSGDGNEKLFF	TGTGCCAGCAGTGGGGACGGTAATGAAAAACTGTTTTTT
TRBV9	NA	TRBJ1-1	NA	CASSPGEAFF	TGTGCCAGCAGCCCGGGCGAAGCTTTCTTT
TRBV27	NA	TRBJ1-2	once	CASSFRGPIYGYTF	TGTGCCAGCAGTTTTCGGGGTCCAATATATGGCTACACCTTC
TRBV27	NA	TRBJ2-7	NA	CASSLGRFYEQYF	TGTGCCAGCAGCCTGGGACGCTTCTACGAGCAGTACTTC
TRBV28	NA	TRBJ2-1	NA	CASSLLSNIEQFF	TGTGCCAGCAGTTTATTATCGAACATCGAGCAGTTCTTC
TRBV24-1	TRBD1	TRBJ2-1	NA	CATGEDRGGLNEQFF	TGTGCCACCGGCGAAGACAGGGGCGGGTTAAATGAGCAGTTCTTC
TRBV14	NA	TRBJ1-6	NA	CASSQEENSPLHF	TGTGCCAGCAGCCAAGAGGAGAATTCACCCCTCCACTTT
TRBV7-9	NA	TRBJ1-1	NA	CASSSLGVEAFF	TGTGCCAGCAGCTCGCTGGGGGTCGAAGCTTTCTTT
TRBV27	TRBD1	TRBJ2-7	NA	CASSFPGGYEQYF	TGTGCCAGCAGTTTTCCAGGGGGTTACGAGCAGTACTTC
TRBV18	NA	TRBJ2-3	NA	CASSPGQRTDTQYF	TGTGCCAGCTCCCCGGGACAAAGGACAGATACGCAGTATTTT
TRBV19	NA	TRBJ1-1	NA	CASSIDFPEGLSTEAFF	TGTGCCAGTAGTATAGATTTTCCGGAGGGGCTAAGCACTGAAGCTTTCTTT
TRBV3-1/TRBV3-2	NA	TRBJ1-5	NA	CASSQEGTGPQHF	TGTGCCAGCAGCCAGGAGGGGACGGGGCCCCAGCATTTT
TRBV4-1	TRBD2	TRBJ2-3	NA	CASSPGTSGVTDTQYF	TGCGCCAGCAGCCCTGGGACTAGCGGGGTCACAGATACGCAGTATTTT
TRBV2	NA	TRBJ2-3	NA	CASRDRGSADTQYF	TGTGCCAGCAGAGACCGGGGGAGTGCAGATACGCAGTATTTT
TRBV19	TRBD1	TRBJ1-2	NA	CASRQPGQGINGYTF	TGTGCCAGTAGGCAACCGGGACAGGGAATCAATGGCTACACCTTC
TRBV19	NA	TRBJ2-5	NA	CASSMWRDAGRETQYF	TGTGCCAGTAGTATGTGGAGGGACGCCGGTCGGGAGACCCAGTACTTC
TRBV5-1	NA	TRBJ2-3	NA	CASSLSQGGDTQYF	TGCGCCAGCAGCTTGAGTCAGGGAGGAGATACGCAGTATTTT
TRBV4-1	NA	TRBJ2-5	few	CASSQASVETQYF	TGCGCCAGCAGCCAAGCGTCGGTGGAGACCCAGTACTTC
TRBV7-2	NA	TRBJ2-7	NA	CASSLRQDSYEQYF	TGTGCCAGCAGCTTAAGGCAGGACTCCTACGAGCAGTACTTC
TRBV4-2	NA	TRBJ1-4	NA	CASSPSSGRGEKLFF	TGTGCCAGCAGCCCGTCATCGGGACGGGGGGAAAAACTGTTTTTT
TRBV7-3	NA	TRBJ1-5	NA	CASSSGPGQPQHF	TGTGCCAGCAGCTCGGGACCGGGTCAGCCCCAGCATTTT
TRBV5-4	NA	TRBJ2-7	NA	CASSPPGERVSYEQYF	TGTGCCAGCAGCCCGCCGGGAGAGCGGGTCTCCTACGAGCAGTACTTC
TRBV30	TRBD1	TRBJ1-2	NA	CAWSTGQGDYGYTF	TGTGCCTGGAGTACTGGACAGGGAGACTATGGCTACACCTTC
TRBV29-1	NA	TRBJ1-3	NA	CSVGSGQVDTIYF	TGCAGCGTTGGCTCAGGGCAAGTGGACACCATATATTTT
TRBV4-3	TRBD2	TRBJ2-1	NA	CASSRERGIYNEQFF	TGCGCCAGCAGCCGGGAGCGGGGGATCTACAATGAGCAGTTCTTC
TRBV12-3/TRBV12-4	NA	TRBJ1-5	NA	CASTHATAQPQHF	TGTGCCAGCACTCACGCCACAGCTCAGCCCCAGCATTTT
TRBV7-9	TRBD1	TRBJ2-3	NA	CASSPTGSGTDTQYF	TGTGCCAGCAGCCCGACAGGGTCCGGAACAGATACGCAGTATTTT
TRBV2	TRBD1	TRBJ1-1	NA	CASSGMGQGTEAFF	TGTGCCAGCAGTGGGATGGGACAGGGCACTGAAGCTTTCTTT
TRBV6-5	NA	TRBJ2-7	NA	CASSSPRAYEQYF	TGTGCCAGCAGTAGCCCCCGAGCTTACGAGCAGTACTTC
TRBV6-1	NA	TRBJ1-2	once	CASSEAGTGGYTF	TGTGCCAGCAGTGAAGCGGGGACGGGAGGCTACACCTTC
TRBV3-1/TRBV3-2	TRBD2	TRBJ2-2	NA	CASSPPTSGAPGELFF	TGTGCCAGCAGCCCCCCGACTAGCGGGGCCCCCGGGGAGCTGTTTTTT
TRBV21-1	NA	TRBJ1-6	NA	CASTKFDLLGEGSNSPLHF	TGTGCCAGCACCAAATTTGACCTTCTGGGGGAAGGGAGTAATTCACCCCTCCACTTT
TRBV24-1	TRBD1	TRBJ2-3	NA	CATSVGTGRTDTQYF	TGTGCCACCAGTGTAGGGACAGGGCGCACAGATACGCAGTATTTT
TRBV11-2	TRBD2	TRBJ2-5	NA	CASTPSIGLAGRGETQYF	TGTGCCAGCACCCCGTCTATCGGACTAGCGGGAAGGGGAGAGACCCAGTACTTC
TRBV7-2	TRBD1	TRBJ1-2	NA	CASSFGTGNYGYTF	TGTGCCAGCAGCTTTGGGACAGGGAACTATGGCTACACCTTC
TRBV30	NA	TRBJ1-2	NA	CALGTGGSYTF	TGTGCCTTGGGAACAGGAGGGAGCTACACCTTC
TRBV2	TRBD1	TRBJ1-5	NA	CASSGQGARQPQHF	TGTGCCAGCAGTGGACAGGGGGCGCGGCAGCCCCAGCATTTT
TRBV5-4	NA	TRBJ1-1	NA	CASSERLYPLEAFF	TGTGCCAGCAGCGAGAGGCTCTACCCTCTTGAAGCTTTCTTT
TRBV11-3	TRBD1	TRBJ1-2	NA	CASSGALLGQGAGYTF	TGTGCCAGCAGCGGGGCTCTCCTGGGACAGGGGGCAGGCTACACCTTC
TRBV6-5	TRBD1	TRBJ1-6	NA	CASSYQGAGSPLHF	TGTGCCAGCAGTTACCAGGGGGCAGGGTCACCCCTCCACTTT